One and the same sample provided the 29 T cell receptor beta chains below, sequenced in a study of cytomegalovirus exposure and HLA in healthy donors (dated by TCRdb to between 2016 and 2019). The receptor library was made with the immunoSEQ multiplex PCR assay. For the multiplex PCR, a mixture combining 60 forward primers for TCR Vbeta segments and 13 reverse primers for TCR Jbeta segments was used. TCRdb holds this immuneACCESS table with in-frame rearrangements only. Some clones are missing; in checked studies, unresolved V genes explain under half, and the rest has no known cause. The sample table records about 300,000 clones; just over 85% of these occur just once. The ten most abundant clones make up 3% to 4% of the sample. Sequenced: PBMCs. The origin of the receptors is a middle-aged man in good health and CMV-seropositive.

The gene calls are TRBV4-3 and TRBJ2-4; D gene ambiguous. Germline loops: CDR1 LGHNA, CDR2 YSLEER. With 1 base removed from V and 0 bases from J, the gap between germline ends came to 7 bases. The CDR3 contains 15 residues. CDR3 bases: TGCGCCAGCAGCCAAGGGTGGAGAGCCAAAAACATTCAGTACTTC. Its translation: CASSQGWRAKNIQYF.

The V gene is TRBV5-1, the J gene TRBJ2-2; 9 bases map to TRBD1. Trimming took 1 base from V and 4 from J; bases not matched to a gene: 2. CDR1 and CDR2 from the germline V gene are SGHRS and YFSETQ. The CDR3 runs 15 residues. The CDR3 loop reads CASSLNRGPTGELFF. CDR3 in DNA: TGCGCCAGCAGCTTGAACAGGGGGCCCACCGGGGAGCTGTTTTTT.

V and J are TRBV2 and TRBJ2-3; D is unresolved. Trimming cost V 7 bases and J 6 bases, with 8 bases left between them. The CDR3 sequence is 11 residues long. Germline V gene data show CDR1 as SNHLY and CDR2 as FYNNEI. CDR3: CASTGRDTQYF. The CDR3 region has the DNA TGTGCCAGCACCGGCAGGGATACGCAGTATTTT.

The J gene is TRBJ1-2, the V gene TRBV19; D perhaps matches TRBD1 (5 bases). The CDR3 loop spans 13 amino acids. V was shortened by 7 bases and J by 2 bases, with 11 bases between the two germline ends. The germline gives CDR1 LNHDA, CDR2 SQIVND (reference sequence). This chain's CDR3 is CASTQTENYGYTF. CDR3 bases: TGTGCCAGTACCCAGACAGAGAACTATGGCTACACCTTC.

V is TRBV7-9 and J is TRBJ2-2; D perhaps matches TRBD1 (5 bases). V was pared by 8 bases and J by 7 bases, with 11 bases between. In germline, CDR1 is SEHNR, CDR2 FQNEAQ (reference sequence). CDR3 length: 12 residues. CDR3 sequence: CASQYQGGELFF. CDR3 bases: TGTGCCAGCCAATATCAGGGCGGGGAGCTGTTTTTT.

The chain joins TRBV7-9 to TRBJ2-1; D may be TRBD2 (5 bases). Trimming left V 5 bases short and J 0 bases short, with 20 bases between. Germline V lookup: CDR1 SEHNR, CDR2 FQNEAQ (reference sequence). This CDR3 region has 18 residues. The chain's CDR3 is CASSHLALTVSSYNEQFF. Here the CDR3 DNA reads TGTGCCAGCAGCCATCTAGCTTTAACGGTTAGCTCCTACAATGAGCAGTTCTTC.

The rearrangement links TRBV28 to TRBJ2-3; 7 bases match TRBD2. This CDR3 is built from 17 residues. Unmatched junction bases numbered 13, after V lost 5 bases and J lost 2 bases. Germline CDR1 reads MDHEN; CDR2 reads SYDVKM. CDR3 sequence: CASSPPPLAGATDTQYF. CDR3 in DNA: TGTGCCAGCAGTCCACCCCCACTGGCGGGAGCCACAGATACGCAGTATTTT.

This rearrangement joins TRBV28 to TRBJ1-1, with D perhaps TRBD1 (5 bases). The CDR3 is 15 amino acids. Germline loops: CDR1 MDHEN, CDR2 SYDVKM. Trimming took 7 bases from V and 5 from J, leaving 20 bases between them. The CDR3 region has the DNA TGTGCCAGCAACCCTCGTCGGGCAGGGCAAACTGAAGCTTTCTTT. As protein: CASNPRRAGQTEAFF.

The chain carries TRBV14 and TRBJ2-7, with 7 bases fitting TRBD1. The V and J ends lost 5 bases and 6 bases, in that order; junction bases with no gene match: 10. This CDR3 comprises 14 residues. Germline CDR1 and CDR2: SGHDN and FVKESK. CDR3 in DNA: TGTGCCAGCAGCGATGACAGGGTAACTCGCGAGCAGTACTTC. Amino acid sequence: CASSDDRVTREQYF.

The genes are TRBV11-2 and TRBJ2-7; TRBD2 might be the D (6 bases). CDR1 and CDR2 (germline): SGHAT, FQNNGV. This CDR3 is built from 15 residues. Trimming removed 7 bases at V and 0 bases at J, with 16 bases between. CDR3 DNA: TGTGCCAGCACTTCCCTTCGGGGGAGCTCCTACGAGCAGTACTTC. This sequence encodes CASTSLRGSSYEQYF.

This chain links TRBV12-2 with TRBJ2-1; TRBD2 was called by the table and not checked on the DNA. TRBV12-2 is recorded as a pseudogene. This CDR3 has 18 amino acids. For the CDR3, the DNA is TGTGCAAGTCGCTCCCGACTAGCGGGAGTATGGTCCTACAATGAGCAGTTCTTC. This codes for CASRSRLAGVWSYNEQFF.

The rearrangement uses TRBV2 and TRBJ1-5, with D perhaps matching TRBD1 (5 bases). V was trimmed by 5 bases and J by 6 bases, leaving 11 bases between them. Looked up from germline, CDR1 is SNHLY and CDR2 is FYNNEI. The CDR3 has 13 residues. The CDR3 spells CASSSRGVQPQHF. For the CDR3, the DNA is TGTGCCAGCAGTTCGCGGGGGGTTCAGCCCCAGCATTTT.

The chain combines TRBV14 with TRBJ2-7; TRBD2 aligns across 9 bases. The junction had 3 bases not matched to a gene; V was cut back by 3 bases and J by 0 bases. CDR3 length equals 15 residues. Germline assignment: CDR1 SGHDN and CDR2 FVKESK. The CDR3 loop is CASSHYSGSSYEQYF. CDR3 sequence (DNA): TGTGCCAGCAGCCACTATAGCGGGAGCTCCTACGAGCAGTACTTC.

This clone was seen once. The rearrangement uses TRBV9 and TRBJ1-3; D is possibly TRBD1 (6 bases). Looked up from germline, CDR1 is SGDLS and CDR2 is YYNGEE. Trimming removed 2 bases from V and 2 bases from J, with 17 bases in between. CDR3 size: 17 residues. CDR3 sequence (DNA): TGTGCCAGCAGCGTCCAGTACCCTCCAGGGGCTGGAAACACCATATATTTT. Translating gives CASSVQYPPGAGNTIYF. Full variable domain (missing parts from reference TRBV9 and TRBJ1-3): DSGVTQTPKHLITATGQRVTLRCSPRSGDLSVYWYQQSLDQGLQFLIQYYNGEERAKGNILERFSAQQFPDLHSELNLSSLELGDSALYFCASSVQYPPGAGNTIYFGEGSWLTVV.

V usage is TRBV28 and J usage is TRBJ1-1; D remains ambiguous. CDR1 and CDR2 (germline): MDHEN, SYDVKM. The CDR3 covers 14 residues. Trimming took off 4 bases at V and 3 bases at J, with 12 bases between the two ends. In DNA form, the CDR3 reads TGTGCCAGCAGTTCGCTTGGCGGGGACACTGAAGCTTTCTTT. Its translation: CASSSLGGDTEAFF.

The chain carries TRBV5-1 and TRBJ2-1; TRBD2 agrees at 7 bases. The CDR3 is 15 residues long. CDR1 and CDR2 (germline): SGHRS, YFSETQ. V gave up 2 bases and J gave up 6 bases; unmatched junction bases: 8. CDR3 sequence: CASSFGGRGSNEQFF. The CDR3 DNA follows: TGCGCCAGCAGCTTTGGCGGGAGAGGGTCCAATGAGCAGTTCTTC.

The CDR3 sequence: CASSPTSEASYEQYF. The CDR3 coding sequence is TGTGCCAGCAGCCCGACTAGCGAGGCGTCCTACGAGCAGTACTTC. This sequence joins TRBV28 and TRBJ2-7, with TRBD2 matching 8 bases. CDR3 length equals 15 residues. V gave up 6 bases and J gave up 1 base; unmatched junction bases: 8. CDR1 and CDR2 from the germline V gene are MDHEN and SYDVKM.

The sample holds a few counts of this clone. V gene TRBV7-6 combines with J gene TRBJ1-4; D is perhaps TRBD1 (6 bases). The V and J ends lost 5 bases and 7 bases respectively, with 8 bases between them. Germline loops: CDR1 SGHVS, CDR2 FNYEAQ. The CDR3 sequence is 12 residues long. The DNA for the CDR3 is TGTGCCAGCAGCCCAGGGGTTGAAAAACTGTTTTTT. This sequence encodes CASSPGVEKLFF. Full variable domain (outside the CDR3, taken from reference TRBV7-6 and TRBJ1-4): GAGVSQSPRYKVTKRGQDVALRCDPISGHVSLYWYRQALGQGPEFLTYFNYEAQQDKSGLPNDRFSAERPEGSISTLTIQRTEQRDSAMYRCASSPGVEKLFFGSGTQLSVL.

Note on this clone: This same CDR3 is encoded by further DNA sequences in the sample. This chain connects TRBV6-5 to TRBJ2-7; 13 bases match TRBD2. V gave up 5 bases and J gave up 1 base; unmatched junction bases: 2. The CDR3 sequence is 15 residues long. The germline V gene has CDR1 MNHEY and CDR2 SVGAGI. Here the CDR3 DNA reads TGTGCCAGCAGTCGACTAGCGGGAGGTTCCTACGAGCAGTACTTC. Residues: CASSRLAGGSYEQYF.

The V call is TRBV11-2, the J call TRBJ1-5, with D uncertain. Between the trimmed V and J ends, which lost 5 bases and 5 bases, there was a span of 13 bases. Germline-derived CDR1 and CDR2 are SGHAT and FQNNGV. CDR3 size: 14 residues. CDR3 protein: CASSQGTVDQPQHF. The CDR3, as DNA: TGTGCCAGCAGCCAAGGAACAGTTGATCAGCCCCAGCATTTT.

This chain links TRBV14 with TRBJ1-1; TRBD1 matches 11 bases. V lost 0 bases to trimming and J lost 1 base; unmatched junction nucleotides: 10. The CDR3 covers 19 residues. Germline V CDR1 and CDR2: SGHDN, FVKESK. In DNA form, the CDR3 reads TGTGCCAGCAGCCAAGATTTTTTTGGACAGGGGGCCTGGAACACTGAAGCTTTCTTT. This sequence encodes CASSQDFFGQGAWNTEAFF.

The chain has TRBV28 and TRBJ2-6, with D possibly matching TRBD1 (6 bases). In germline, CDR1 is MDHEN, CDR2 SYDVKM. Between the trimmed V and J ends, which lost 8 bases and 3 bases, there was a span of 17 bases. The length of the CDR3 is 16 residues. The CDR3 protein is CASGSGTPYGANVLTF. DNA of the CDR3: TGTGCCAGCGGCTCCGGGACACCCTATGGGGCCAACGTCCTGACTTTC.

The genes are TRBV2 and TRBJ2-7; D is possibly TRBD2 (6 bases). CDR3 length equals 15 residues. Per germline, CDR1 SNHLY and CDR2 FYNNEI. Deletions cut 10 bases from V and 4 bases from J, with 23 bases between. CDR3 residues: CATLPNGGVKYEQYF. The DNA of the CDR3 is TGTGCCACCCTCCCGAATGGAGGGGTTAAGTACGAGCAGTACTTC.

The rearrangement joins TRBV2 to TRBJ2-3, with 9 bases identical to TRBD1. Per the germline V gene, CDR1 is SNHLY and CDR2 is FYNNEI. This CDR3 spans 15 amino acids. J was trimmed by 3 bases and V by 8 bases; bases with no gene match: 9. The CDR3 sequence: CASPLTGQGTDTQYF. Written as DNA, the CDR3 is TGTGCCAGCCCCTTAACCGGACAGGGGACAGATACGCAGTATTTT.

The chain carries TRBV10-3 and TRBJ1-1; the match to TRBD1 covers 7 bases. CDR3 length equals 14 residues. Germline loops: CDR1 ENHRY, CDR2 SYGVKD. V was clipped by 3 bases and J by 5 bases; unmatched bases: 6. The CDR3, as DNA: TGTGCCATCAGTGACGACAGGGAGAGGACTGAAGCTTTCTTT. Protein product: CAISDDRERTEAFF.

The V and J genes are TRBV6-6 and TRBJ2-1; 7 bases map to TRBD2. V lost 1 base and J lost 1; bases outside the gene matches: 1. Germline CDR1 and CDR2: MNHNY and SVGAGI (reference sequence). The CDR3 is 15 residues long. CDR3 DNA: TGTGCCAGCAGTTACTGGCGGGAGTCCTACAATGAGCAGTTCTTC. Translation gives CASSYWRESYNEQFF.

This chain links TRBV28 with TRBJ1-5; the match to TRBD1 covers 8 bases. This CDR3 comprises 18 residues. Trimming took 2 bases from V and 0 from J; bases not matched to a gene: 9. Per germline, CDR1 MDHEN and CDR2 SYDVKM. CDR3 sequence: CASSLGRTGPYSNQPQHF. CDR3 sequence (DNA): TGTGCCAGCAGTTTAGGCAGGACAGGGCCATATAGCAATCAGCCCCAGCATTTT. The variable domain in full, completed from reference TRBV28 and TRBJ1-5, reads DVKVTQSSRYLVKRTGEKVFLECVQDMDHENMFWYRQDPGLGLRLIYFSYDVKMKEKGDIPEGYSVSREKKERFSLILESASTNQTSMYLCASSLGRTGPYSNQPQHFGDGTRLSIL.

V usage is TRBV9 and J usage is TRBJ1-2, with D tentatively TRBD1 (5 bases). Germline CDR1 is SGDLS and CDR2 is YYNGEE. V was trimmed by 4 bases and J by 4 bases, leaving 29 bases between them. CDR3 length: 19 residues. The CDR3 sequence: CASSPSVGGTAGGSYGYTF. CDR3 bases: TGTGCCAGCAGCCCATCTGTGGGGGGAACAGCCGGAGGGTCCTATGGCTACACCTTC.

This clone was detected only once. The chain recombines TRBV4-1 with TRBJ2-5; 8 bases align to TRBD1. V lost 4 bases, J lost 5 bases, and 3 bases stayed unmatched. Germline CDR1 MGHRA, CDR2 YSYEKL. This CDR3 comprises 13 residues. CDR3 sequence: CASSRTGGETQYF. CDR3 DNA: TGCGCCAGCAGCCGCACAGGGGGGGAGACCCAGTACTTC.